The 2 T cell receptor beta chains below were found in one sample sequenced in a study of vaccination and CD4 T cells after COVID-19 (dated by TCRdb to 2021 to 2024). These receptors' targets are unknown. Receptor amplification or capture employed PCR. The sample was run on an Illumina iSeq 100. DNA from cultured CD4+ T cells underwent TCR sequencing with the Oncomine TCR Beta short-read assay at the Johns Hopkins FTIC core. TCRdb reanalyzed the raw reads on its own, using fastp at Q25 for trimming and MiXCR for clone calling, and kept in-frame beta chains. Rows merge per CDR3 protein into single entries with the most common DNA and genes. Present in this sample are fewer than 5,000 distinct CDR3 sequences, around 66% of which were seen just once. Roughly a third of the sample goes to the ten largest clones. Read against the paper, the sample's treatment or condition label means: approximately nine-day PBMC culture with coronavirus spike peptide pools or control peptides (ViraFEST assay). CD4+ T cells from unexposed donors were collected before the COVID-19 pandemic (2011-2018).

Source material: CD4+ T cells from blood, cultured in vitro. Receptors were obtained from a human donor in good health.

V is TRBV6-1 and J is TRBJ2-2; D not certain. This CDR3 has 15 residues. Trimming left V 3 bases short and J 7 bases short, with 15 bases between. Germline CDR1 is MNHNS and CDR2 is SASEGT. CDR3 protein: CASSEGAMVGGELFF. In nucleotides, the CDR3 is TGTGCCAGCAGTGAGGGCGCAATGGTGGGCGGGGAGCTGTTTTTT.

This chain links TRBV19 with TRBJ2-1, with 8 bases aligning to TRBD1. This CDR3 spans 12 amino acids. Germline V CDR1 and CDR2: LNHDA, SQIVND (reference sequence). With 5 bases clipped from V and 11 bases from J, the junction kept 5 bases outside the gene matches. CDR3 nucleotide sequence: TGTGCCAGTAGTCTCGGGACAGGTCAGCAGTTCTTC. Amino acids: CASSLGTGQQFF.